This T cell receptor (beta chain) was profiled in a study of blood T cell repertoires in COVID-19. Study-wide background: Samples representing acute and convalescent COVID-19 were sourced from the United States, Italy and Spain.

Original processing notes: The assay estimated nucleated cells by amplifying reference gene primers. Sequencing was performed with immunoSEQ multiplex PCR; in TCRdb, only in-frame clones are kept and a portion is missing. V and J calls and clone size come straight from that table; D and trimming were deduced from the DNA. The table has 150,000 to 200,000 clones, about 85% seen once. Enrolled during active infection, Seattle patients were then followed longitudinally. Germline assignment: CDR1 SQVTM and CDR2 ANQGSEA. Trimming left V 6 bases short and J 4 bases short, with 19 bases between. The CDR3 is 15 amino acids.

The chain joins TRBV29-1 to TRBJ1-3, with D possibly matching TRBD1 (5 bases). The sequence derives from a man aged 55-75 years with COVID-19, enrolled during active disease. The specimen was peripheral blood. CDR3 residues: CSVGLGAGSGNTIYF. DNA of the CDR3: TGCAGCGTGGGACTCGGGGCCGGTTCCGGAAACACCATATATTTT.